This T cell receptor beta chain was documented in a study of radiotherapy plus CTLA-4 blockade in lung cancer. About the study: Among enrolled patients, over 15% responded and more than 25% achieved disease control.

Study-level points and caveats: Blood TCR clones of tumor origin expanded after radiotherapy plus ipilimumab. Increased serum interferon-beta after radiation also reportedly predicted response strongly.

Germline V gene lookup returns CDR1 KGHSH and CDR2 LQKENI. This CDR3 is 20 amino acids long. V lost 1 base, J lost 5 bases, and 21 bases stayed unmatched. Measured with immunoSEQ multiplex PCR; TCRdb has only the in-frame clones, and not every one. The table lists 84,000 or so clones, around four fifths of them singletons. In regard to this clone: The target antigen is unknown.

Focal radiation plus CTLA-4 blockade with ipilimumab was given to patients with chemo-refractory metastatic non-small-cell lung cancer. The sequence was obtained from a human donor with non-small cell lung cancer that progressed on radiotherapy plus ipilimumab. The chain combines TRBV18 with TRBJ2-5, with 8 bases matching TRBD1. Specimen: peripheral blood, collected from a patient treated with radiotherapy plus ipilimumab. CDR3 in amino acids: CASSPLEQGVSYLSGETQYF. DNA for the CDR3: TGTGCCAGCTCACCACTCGAACAGGGGGTATCCTATCTTTCGGGGGAGACCCAGTACTTC.